This TCR beta chain was found in a study of OX40 agonist ivuxolimab in advanced cancers. Overall study results and limits: Relative to CD4+, CD8+ T cells held more expanded clones on average. Clonal expansion by week 6 occurred in CD4+ and CD8+ blood T cells (at 0.1 to 3.0 mg/kg). Expanded peripheral T-cell antigen specificity went undetermined.

This CDR3 has 14 amino acids. The germline V gene has CDR1 SGHAT and CDR2 FQNNGV. The V end lost 5 bases, the J end lost 3 bases, and 11 bases lay between the germline ends. Measured with immunoSEQ multiplex PCR; TCRdb has only the in-frame clones, and not every one. Seen here are some 59,000 clones, around 87% observed once, and the top ten hold 15% to 20%. This clone was counted a single time. What it recognizes is unknown. The sampling schedule covered blood at baseline, cycle 4 day 1, and cycle 7 day 1. Sequencing used CD4+ or CD8+ T cells sorted from blood, obtained in a trial of the OX40 agonist ivuxolimab. The rearrangement links TRBV11-2 to TRBJ1-5; possibly TRBD1 for D (6 bases). The sequence came from an adult with an advanced solid tumor such as melanoma, head and neck, liver or kidney cancer. CDR3 sequence reads: CASSKGGINQPQHF. Written as DNA, the CDR3 is TGTGCCAGCAGCAAAGGGGGGATCAATCAGCCCCAGCATTTT. Drawing the rest from reference TRBV11-2 and TRBJ1-5, the complete variable domain is EAGVAQSPRYKIIEKRQSVAFWCNPISGHATLYWYQQILGQGPKLLIQFQNNGVVDDSQLPKDRFSAERLKGVDSTLKIQPAKLEDSAVYLCASSKGGINQPQHFGDGTRLSIL.